Each of the 24 T cell receptor beta chains below was sequenced from the same sample in a study of cytomegalovirus exposure and HLA in healthy donors. Researchers ran the PCR with 60 Vbeta and 13 Jbeta primers. Profiling relied on immunoSEQ multiplex PCR, and the TCRdb table lists in-frame clones only, not all of them. The table lists 90,000 to 120,000 clones, approximately 79% of them singletons. What was sequenced was PBMCs. Receptors originate from a woman between 35 and 50 years old in good health and CMV-seropositive.

J is TRBJ2-7 and V is TRBV5-1; no clear D gene. Trimming took off 0 bases at V and 3 bases at J, with 10 bases between the two ends. Per the germline V gene, CDR1 is SGHRS and CDR2 is YFSETQ. This CDR3 spans 14 amino acids. DNA of the CDR3: TGCGCCAGCAGCTTGGACGCCAGTTTCTACGAGCAGTACTTC. Its protein is CASSLDASFYEQYF.

This clone has at least ten counts. The chain has TRBV30 and TRBJ1-5, with 7 bases identical to TRBD1. The germline gives CDR1 GTSNPN, CDR2 SVGIG (reference sequence). The CDR3 has 15 residues. The V segment lost 2 bases and the J segment 0 bases; nucleotides outside the gene matches: 4. The CDR3 DNA is TGTGCCTGGAGTAGAGGGGGCAATAGCAATCAGCCCCAGCATTTT. Translated, it gives CAWSRGGNSNQPQHF.

V gene TRBV10-2 combines with J gene TRBJ1-5; 8 bases map to TRBD1. CDR1 and CDR2 (germline): WSHSY, SAAADI. V lost 7 bases to trimming and J lost 1 base; unmatched junction nucleotides: 6. This CDR3 spans 15 amino acids. Written as DNA, the CDR3 is TGCGCCAGCAAAACAGGGGGAGAAAGCAATCAGCCCCAGCATTTT. Translated, it gives CASKTGGESNQPQHF.

The chain joins TRBV19 to TRBJ2-7; 11 bases line up with TRBD2. The CDR3 runs to 15 residues. Trimming removed 4 bases from V and 3 bases from J; junction bases left unmatched: 5. Germline V gene data show CDR1 as LNHDA and CDR2 as SQIVND (reference sequence). The CDR3 loop reads CASSTASGGNYEQYF. In nucleotides, the CDR3 is TGTGCCAGTAGTACGGCTAGCGGGGGGAACTACGAGCAGTACTTC.

V is TRBV4-1 and J is TRBJ2-5; possibly TRBD1 for D (6 bases). Germline V CDR1 and CDR2: MGHRA, YSYEKL. Deletions cut 0 bases from V and 2 bases from J, with 13 bases between. The CDR3 is 16 amino acids. The CDR3 DNA sequence: TGCGCCAGCAGCCAAGATTTCAGGACAGAACAAGAGACCCAGTACTTC. This gives the protein CASSQDFRTEQETQYF.

The chain links TRBV5-4 to TRBJ1-2; D perhaps matches TRBD1 (6 bases). Per the germline V gene, CDR1 is SGHNT and CDR2 is YYREEE (reference sequence). V shed 0 bases and J shed 6 bases, with 15 bases lying between them. The CDR3 sequence is 15 residues long. The CDR3 DNA follows: TGTGCCAGCAGCTTGGCCCTGGGGGCAATGGATGGCTACACCTTC. As protein: CASSLALGAMDGYTF.

The chain employs TRBV29-1 and TRBJ1-2, with D unclear. This CDR3 region has 11 residues. Germline CDR1 and CDR2: SQVTM and ANQGSEA. V lost 8 bases and J lost 7, with 14 bases in between. For the CDR3, the DNA is TGCAGCTCGCGAGGAGGGAGTGGCTACACCTTC. This encodes CSSRGGSGYTF.

The chain uses TRBV14 and TRBJ1-1, with D possibly TRBD1 on 6 matching bases. Germline V lookup: CDR1 SGHDN, CDR2 FVKESK. CDR3 length: 13 residues. V was cut by 6 bases and J by 0 bases, with 8 bases left in between. CDR3 bases: TGTGCCAGCAGTGGACAGTTGAACACTGAAGCTTTCTTT. Translation: CASSGQLNTEAFF.

The chain has TRBV5-6 and TRBJ1-1; a weak D match, TRBD1 (5 bases). The CDR3 contains 13 residues. Trimming cost V 9 bases and J 5 bases, with 17 bases left between them. From germline, CDR1 is SGHDT and CDR2 YYEEEE. CDR3 DNA: TGTGCCACCCAGCCCGGGGGGAGAACTGAAGCTTTCTTT. The encoded protein is CATQPGGRTEAFF.

The gene calls are TRBV6-5 and TRBJ2-7; TRBD2 matches 7 bases. V dropped 4 bases and J dropped 12; count of bases not matched to a gene: 12. The CDR3 totals 13 residues. The V gene's germline CDR1 is MNHEY and CDR2 SVGAGI. The DNA of the CDR3 is TGTGCCAGCAGTTGGGGGAGGGACGGGGCCCGGTACTTC. It translates to CASSWGRDGARYF.

The chain employs TRBV10-3 and TRBJ2-6, with D possibly being TRBD1 (5 bases). The V and J ends lost 5 bases and 1 base respectively, with 9 bases between them. Germline loops: CDR1 ENHRY, CDR2 SYGVKD. This CDR3 has 15 residues. The CDR3, as DNA: TGTGCCATCAGTCTTCAGGGTTCTGGGGCCAACGTCCTGACTTTC. Translation gives CAISLQGSGANVLTF.

The gene calls are TRBV5-1 and TRBJ1-5; maybe TRBD1 (6 bases). The V gene lost 5 bases and the J gene lost 5 bases, with 11 bases spanning the gap. The CDR3 is 13 residues long. Germline CDR1 is SGHRS and CDR2 is YFSETQ. The CDR3 DNA sequence: TGCGCCAGCAGGCCAGGGGTGGATCAGCCCCAGCATTTT. This sequence encodes CASRPGVDQPQHF. The full variable domain, with the rest looked up from reference TRBV5-1 and TRBJ1-5, is KAGVTQTPRYLIKTRGQQVTLSCSPISGHRSVSWYQQTPGQGLQFLFEYFSETQRNKGNFPGRFSGRQFSNSRSEMNVSTLELGDSALYLCASRPGVDQPQHFGDGTRLSIL.

The table lists this clone with a few counts. V usage is TRBV19 and J usage is TRBJ1-4; 10 nucleotides align to TRBD1. J gave up 4 bases and V 5 bases, and 4 bases lay outside the gene matches. The CDR3 loop spans 15 amino acids. From germline, CDR1 is LNHDA and CDR2 SQIVND (reference sequence). The DNA of the CDR3 is TGTGCCAGTAGTGCGTGGACAGGGGGTAATGAAAAACTGTTTTTT. Translation gives CASSAWTGGNEKLFF.

In this sample, this clone turned up once. This chain uses TRBV7-2 with TRBJ2-5, with TRBD1 matching over 7 bases. Looked up from germline, CDR1 is SGHTA and CDR2 is FQGNSA. Unmatched junction bases numbered 6, after V lost 1 base and J lost 4 bases. CDR3 size: 15 residues. Here the CDR3 DNA reads TGTGCCAGCAGCTTAGGGGGACAGACAATAGAGACCCAGTACTTC. Protein: CASSLGGQTIETQYF.

V and J are TRBV10-3 and TRBJ2-7; 7 bases match TRBD1. In germline, CDR1 is ENHRY, CDR2 SYGVKD. The CDR3 is 14 residues long. The V and J ends lost 4 bases and 0 bases, in that order; junction bases with no gene match: 3. CDR3 sequence reads: CAISGGQTSYEQYF. The CDR3 bases are TGTGCCATCAGTGGGGGACAGACCTCCTACGAGCAGTACTTC.

The V call is TRBV30, the J call TRBJ1-5; D gene ambiguous. The germline CDR1 and CDR2 sequences are GTSNPN and SVGIG (reference sequence). The CDR3 length is 14 residues. With 1 base removed from V and 4 bases from J, the gap between germline ends came to 11 bases. CDR3 amino acids: CAWSELEKNQPQHF. CDR3 DNA sequence: TGTGCCTGGAGTGAACTGGAGAAAAATCAGCCCCAGCATTTT.

The chain carries TRBV5-1 and TRBJ2-5, with TRBD1 matching over 8 bases. This CDR3 is built from 16 residues. Trimming cost V 2 bases and J 1 base; bases outside gene matches: 7. The germline V gene encodes CDR1 SGHRS and CDR2 YFSETQ. The CDR3 DNA reads TGCGCCAGCAGCTTCAGGCAGGGGGCCCTCCAAGAGACCCAGTACTTC. As protein: CASSFRQGALQETQYF.

The CDR3, as DNA: TGTGCCATCAGCACCGGGAGGGGAGGAGATGGCTACACCTTC. As protein: CAISTGRGGDGYTF. The V gene is TRBV10-3, the J gene TRBJ1-2, with D maybe TRBD1 (5 bases). V was clipped by 6 bases and J by 6 bases, with 17 bases between them. The CDR3 spans 14 residues. Germline CDR1 ENHRY, CDR2 SYGVKD.

The chain links TRBV5-6 to TRBJ2-2; 7 nucleotides line up with TRBD1. The J segment lost 3 bases and the V segment lost 0 bases, leaving 2 bases of the junction unmatched. The CDR3 contains 15 residues. The germline V gene has CDR1 SGHDT and CDR2 YYEEEE. CDR3 in DNA: TGTGCCAGCAGCTTGGGACAGGGTTACACCGGGGAGCTGTTTTTT. Residues: CASSLGQGYTGELFF.

The rearrangement links TRBV27 to TRBJ1-1; no clear D gene. Looked up from germline, CDR1 is MNHEY and CDR2 is SMNVEV (reference sequence). This CDR3 contains 13 residues. V lost 0 bases to trimming and J lost 11 bases, with 13 bases between them. The CDR3 bases are TGTGCCAGCAGTTTATCAGGCGGACTCTGGGCTTTCTTT. Translating it yields CASSLSGGLWAFF.

This chain uses TRBV29-1 with TRBJ1-1; D is unresolved. The CDR3 contains 13 residues. Germline-derived CDR1 and CDR2 are SQVTM and ANQGSEA. V was trimmed by 6 bases and J by 0 bases, leaving 11 bases between them. CDR3 nucleotide sequence: TGCAGCGTCGCCCGATCTATGAACACTGAAGCTTTCTTT. Translation gives CSVARSMNTEAFF.

The V call is TRBV6-1, the J call TRBJ2-5; TRBD1 aligns across 7 bases. The CDR3 runs to 14 residues. CDR1 and CDR2 (germline): MNHNS, SASEGT. V was pared by 6 bases and J by 2 bases, with 6 bases of the junction left unmatched. In nucleotides, the CDR3 is TGTGCCAGCAGCGCCACAGGGGTGCAAGAGACCCAGTACTTC. Its protein product is CASSATGVQETQYF.

The chain joins TRBV2 to TRBJ1-2, with D possibly TRBD1 on 6 matching bases. CDR3 length: 13 amino acids. CDR1 is SNHLY, CDR2 FYNNEI, per germline. The V gene lost 4 bases and the J gene lost 4 bases, with 10 bases spanning the gap. CDR3 bases: TGTGCCAGCAGTGCTGGGGGGGCCTATGGCTACACCTTC. It encodes CASSAGGAYGYTF.

This clone was seen a handful of times. This chain uses TRBV2 with TRBJ2-5; maybe TRBD2 (5 bases). Germline CDR1 SNHLY, CDR2 FYNNEI. The germline V and J ends were trimmed by 1 base and 5 bases, with 14 bases remaining between them. This CDR3 is built from 15 residues. The CDR3 spells CASSEGSSPGETQYF. For the CDR3, the DNA is TGTGCCAGCAGTGAAGGGTCTAGTCCGGGGGAGACCCAGTACTTC.